The rows below give T cell receptor beta chains drawn from one sample of a study of blood T cell repertoires in COVID-19. Assay: immunoSEQ multiplex PCR; the TCRdb copy retains only in-frame clones and omits some. Among roughly 250,000 clones listed, approximately 85% were seen once. Sequencing was done on a sample of peripheral blood. Receptors were obtained from a human donor with COVID-19, enrolled during active disease. The donor label of this sample is uncertain. The CDR3 runs from the conserved cysteine through the conserved F or W. Each record gives: V gene, D gene, clone size, J gene, CDR3 DNA, CDR3 protein. The D gene is left open where the match is weak. Rows give clone size only sometimes, using once, few, many, or a class for an expanded clone.

TRBV10-3	.	.	TRBJ2-1	TGTGCCATCAGCCCCCGGGAACTCTACAATGAGCAGTTCTTC	CAISPRELYNEQFF
TRBV18	.	.	TRBJ1-1	TGTGCCAGCTCACCAACGCAGGGAGGGGTCACTGAAGCTTTCTTT	CASSPTQGGVTEAFF
TRBV7-3	TRBD1	.	TRBJ2-1	TGTGCCAGCAGCTCCGGGACAGGGGGACACTACAATGAGCAGTTCTTC	CASSSGTGGHYNEQFF
TRBV4-3	.	.	TRBJ1-1	TGCGCCAGCAGCCAAGAGGCGGGTCCCACTGAAGCTTTCTTT	CASSQEAGPTEAFF
TRBV7-2	TRBD2	.	TRBJ2-1	TGTGCCAGCAGCTTAGCGGGTAGTCTGGAGGGAGGGAGGACCTACAATGAGCAGTTCTTC	CASSLAGSLEGGRTYNEQFF
TRBV4-1	TRBD1	once	TRBJ1-1	TGCGCCAGCAGCGACCGGGACAGGGACTCTGACACTGAAGCTTTCTTT	CASSDRDRDSDTEAFF
TRBV11-3	.	few	TRBJ2-1	TGTGCCAGCAGCTTAACAGGGACCTACAATGAGCAGTTCTTC	CASSLTGTYNEQFF
TRBV5-1	.	few	TRBJ1-1	TGCGCCAGCAGCTTGGCGGCGGGTATGAACACTGAAGCTTTCTTT	CASSLAAGMNTEAFF
TRBV2	.	few	TRBJ2-1	TGTGCCAGCAGTGATACTTATAACAATGAGCAGTTCTTC	CASSDTYNNEQFF
TRBV3-1/TRBV3-2	.	.	TRBJ2-7	TGTGCCAGCAGCCAAGATTTGGGTCAGGCCACTCGAACGTCCGAGCAGTACTTC	CASSQDLGQATRTSEQYF
TRBV5-4	TRBD1	.	TRBJ1-6	TGTGCCAGCAGCTTTGGGACAGGGGGCTCGTCCCTCCACTTT	CASSFGTGGSSLHF
TRBV10-3	TRBD2	once	TRBJ2-5	TGTGCCATCAGTGGGGGGGGCCAAGAGACCCAGTACTTC	CAISGGGQETQYF
TRBV19	TRBD1	.	TRBJ2-7	TGTGCCAGTAGTTACAACAGGGGGCAGGAGGGTGAGCAGTACTTC	CASSYNRGQEGEQYF
TRBV7-8	TRBD2	.	TRBJ2-1	TGTGCCAGCAGCTCCAGCGGGAGGACAGACAATGAGCAGTTCTTC	CASSSSGRTDNEQFF
TRBV5-5	.	.	TRBJ1-3	TGTGCCAGCACCATTACATCTGGAAACACCATATATTTT	CASTITSGNTIYF
TRBV19	.	.	TRBJ2-5	TGTGCCAGTGGCCCCCCAGGGGGGCGCGGGGAGACCCAGTACTTC	CASGPPGGRGETQYF
TRBV5-1	TRBD1	.	TRBJ2-3	TGCGCCAGCAGCTTGGGATTGGGGACAGGAGGTTTCGATACGCAGTATTTT	CASSLGLGTGGFDTQYF
TRBV5-5	TRBD2	.	TRBJ2-3	TGTGCCAGCAGCTTGTTTGGGGGTAGCGGGAGGGCAGATACGCAGTATTTT	CASSLFGGSGRADTQYF
TRBV30	TRBD1	few	TRBJ2-7	TGTGCCTGGAGTGTGACCGGGGACAGCTACGAGCAGTACTTC	CAWSVTGDSYEQYF
TRBV4-3	TRBD1	.	TRBJ1-5	TGCGCCAGCAGCCGGACAGGGGGCGATCAGCCCCAGCATTTT	CASSRTGGDQPQHF
TRBV29-1	.	once	TRBJ1-4	TGCAGCGTTGAAAAACCGGGACAACAAAAACTGTTTTTT	CSVEKPGQQKLFF
TRBV5-1	.	few	TRBJ2-2	TGCGCCAGCAGCTTGGGACAGATCCAGGGCACCGGGGAGCTGTTTTTT	CASSLGQIQGTGELFF
TRBV10-3	.	.	TRBJ1-4	TGTGCCATCAGTGACAATGGGGGGGGTAATGAAAAACTGTTTTTT	CAISDNGGGNEKLFF
TRBV3-1/TRBV3-2	.	.	TRBJ1-2	TGTGCCAGCAGCCAGACCCCGCGGGGGGGTGGCTACACCTTC	CASSQTPRGGGYTF
TRBV5-1	TRBD2	.	TRBJ2-5	TGCGCCAGCAGCGTAGATGCTAGCGGGAGTGGGACCCAGTACTTC	CASSVDASGSGTQYF
TRBV11-2	TRBD1	.	TRBJ1-1	TGTGCCAGCAGCTCCGGACAGGGGGGCACTGAAGCTTTCTTT	CASSSGQGGTEAFF
TRBV9	.	.	TRBJ2-7	TGTGCCAGCAGCGTAGGGGACTTCAGGGAGCAGTACTTC	CASSVGDFREQYF
TRBV2	TRBD2	.	TRBJ2-3	TGTGCCAGCAGTGAGGGGACTAGCGGGGGCACAGATACGCAGTATTTT	CASSEGTSGGTDTQYF
TRBV6-5	TRBD2	.	TRBJ2-7	TGTGCCAGCAGCGACAGCGGGAGTCTGGGCGAGCAGTACTTC	CASSDSGSLGEQYF
TRBV7-9	TRBD2	.	TRBJ2-7	TGTGCCAGCAGTCGGACTAGCGGGACCTACGAGCAGTACTTC	CASSRTSGTYEQYF
TRBV30	TRBD2	.	TRBJ2-2	TGTGCCGGGGCGGGGCGGGGGGACACCGGGGAGCTGTTTTTT	CAGAGRGDTGELFF
TRBV6-6	.	.	TRBJ1-6	TGTGCCAGTACCCGTAGGGGTTCACCCCTCCACTTT	CASTRRGSPLHF
TRBV28	TRBD2	.	TRBJ2-7	TGTGCCAGCAATCCCAGCGGGAGGACTCTGTACTTC	CASNPSGRTLYF
TRBV19	.	.	TRBJ2-2	TGTGCCAGTAGTATAGATCTGTGGAACACCGGGGAGCTGTTTTTT	CASSIDLWNTGELFF
TRBV19	.	.	TRBJ1-3	TGTGCCAGTACCTCTACCCACGACAGAGCCTCTGGAAACACCATATATTTT	CASTSTHDRASGNTIYF
TRBV5-4	TRBD1	.	TRBJ2-7	TGTGCCAGCAGCTTCCGACAGGGGGGCCCCTACGAGCAGTACTTC	CASSFRQGGPYEQYF
TRBV3-1/TRBV3-2	TRBD2	.	TRBJ2-5	TGTGCCAGCAGCGCGCCCCGACTAGCGTCCCGGGGGACCCAGTACTTC	CASSAPRLASRGTQYF
TRBV6-1	TRBD2	.	TRBJ2-7	TGTGCCAGCAGTGGACTAGCGGTCTATAGGAGGGTTTACGAGCAGTACTTC	CASSGLAVYRRVYEQYF
TRBV7-3	.	.	TRBJ1-2	TGTGCCAGCAGCTTAAGAGCAGGATCTAACTATGGCTACACCTTC	CASSLRAGSNYGYTF
TRBV6-5	.	.	TRBJ1-4	TGTGCCAGCAGAGCGACGGGGAATGAAAAACTGTTTTTT	CASRATGNEKLFF
TRBV27	.	few	TRBJ2-5	TGTGCCAGCAGTAGGACTACCCAAGAGACCCAGTACTTC	CASSRTTQETQYF
TRBV19	TRBD1	.	TRBJ1-3	TGTGCCAGTAGTTCGCCCCCATGGGACAGCTCCTCTGGAAACACCATATATTTT	CASSSPPWDSSSGNTIYF
TRBV18	.	.	TRBJ1-1	TGTGCCAGCTCACCAAGAGGACAAGGGACTGAAGCTTTCTTT	CASSPRGQGTEAFF
TRBV30	TRBD1	.	TRBJ1-2	TGTGCCTGGAGTGTAAGGCAGGGGGGAAAATCAGACTATGGCTACACCTTC	CAWSVRQGGKSDYGYTF
TRBV19	.	.	TRBJ1-5	TGTGCCAGTAGTATGTTTTTGATTGGGGCTCAGCCCCAGCATTTT	CASSMFLIGAQPQHF
TRBV6-5	.	.	TRBJ1-2	TGTGCCAGCACCCCGGGGGTTTATGGTGGCTACACCTTC	CASTPGVYGGYTF
TRBV11-3	TRBD2	.	TRBJ2-7	TGTGCCAGCAGCTCGGGACTAGCGGGTGACTACGAGCAGTACTTC	CASSSGLAGDYEQYF
TRBV19	TRBD1	.	TRBJ2-4	TGTGCCAGTAGTACCCAGGGGGCAAACATTCAGTACTTC	CASSTQGANIQYF
TRBV4-1	.	.	TRBJ2-1	TGCGCCAGCAGTTTTGACGGGTACTCCTACAATGAGCAGTTCTTC	CASSFDGYSYNEQFF
TRBV19	TRBD1	.	TRBJ1-2	TGTGCCAGTAGTATAGCACAGGGGGACTATGGCTACACCTTC	CASSIAQGDYGYTF
TRBV28	.	.	TRBJ2-1	TGTGCCAGCAGTTTACCTAGCAGAAATGAGCAGTTCTTC	CASSLPSRNEQFF
TRBV4-3	.	.	TRBJ1-1	TGCGCCAGCAGCCACCAGACAGCCCCCATAACTGAAGCTTTCTTT	CASSHQTAPITEAFF
TRBV9	TRBD1	.	TRBJ2-2	TGTGCCAGCAGCGTAGTTGGGACAGGCTACACCGGGGAGCTGTTTTTT	CASSVVGTGYTGELFF
TRBV4-1	TRBD1	.	TRBJ2-2	TGCGCCAGCAGCCAAGGGACAGGGGAAGGGCGGGAGCTGTTTTTT	CASSQGTGEGRELFF
TRBV29-1	.	.	TRBJ1-1	TGCAGCGTTGGCCAGGGGAGTAGTGAAGCTTTCTTT	CSVGQGSSEAFF
TRBV28	.	.	TRBJ1-4	TGTGCCAGCAGTTTGTCAGGGAGGTATGAAAAACTGTTTTTT	CASSLSGRYEKLFF
TRBV20-1	TRBD2	.	TRBJ2-1	TGCAGTGCTAGTGGGGCCGGGACTAGCGGATACAATGAGCAGTTCTTC	CSASGAGTSGYNEQFF